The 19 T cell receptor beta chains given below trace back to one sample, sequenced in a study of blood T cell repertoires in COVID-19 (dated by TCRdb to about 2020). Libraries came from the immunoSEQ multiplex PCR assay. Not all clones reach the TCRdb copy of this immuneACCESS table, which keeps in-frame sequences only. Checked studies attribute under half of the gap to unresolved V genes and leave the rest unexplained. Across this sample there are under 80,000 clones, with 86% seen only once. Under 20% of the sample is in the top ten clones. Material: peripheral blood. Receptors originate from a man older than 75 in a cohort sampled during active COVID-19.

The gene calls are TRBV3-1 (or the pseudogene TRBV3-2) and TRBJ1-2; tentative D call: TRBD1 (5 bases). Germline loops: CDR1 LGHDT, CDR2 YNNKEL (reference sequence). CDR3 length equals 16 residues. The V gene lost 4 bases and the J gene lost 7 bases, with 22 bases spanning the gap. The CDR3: CASSRKGLSGDLGYTF. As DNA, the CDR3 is TGTGCCAGCAGCCGAAAAGGATTATCGGGGGACCTTGGCTACACCTTC.

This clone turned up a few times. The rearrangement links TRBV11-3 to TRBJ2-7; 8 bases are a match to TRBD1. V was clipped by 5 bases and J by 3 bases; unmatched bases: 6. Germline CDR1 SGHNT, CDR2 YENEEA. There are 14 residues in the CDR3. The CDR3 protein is CASSEGGQGYEQYF. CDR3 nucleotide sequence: TGTGCCAGCAGCGAAGGAGGACAGGGCTACGAGCAGTACTTC.

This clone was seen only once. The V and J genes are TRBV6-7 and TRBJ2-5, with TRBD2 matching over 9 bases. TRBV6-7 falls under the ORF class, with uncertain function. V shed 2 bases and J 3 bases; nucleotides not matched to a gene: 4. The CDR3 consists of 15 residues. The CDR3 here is CASSYPAGGKETQYF. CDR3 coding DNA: TGTGCCAGCAGTTACCCGGCGGGGGGGAAAGAGACCCAGTACTTC.

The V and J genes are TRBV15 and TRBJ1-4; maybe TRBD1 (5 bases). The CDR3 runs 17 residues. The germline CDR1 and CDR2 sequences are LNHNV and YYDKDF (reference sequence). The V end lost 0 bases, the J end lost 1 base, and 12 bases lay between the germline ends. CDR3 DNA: TGTGCCACCAGCAGAGATCGGTGGGGGGTAACTAATGAAAAACTGTTTTTT. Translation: CATSRDRWGVTNEKLFF.

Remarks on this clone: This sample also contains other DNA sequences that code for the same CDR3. CDR3: CASSGQGLSSAYEQYF. CDR3 DNA sequence: TGTGCCAGCAGCGGGCAGGGCCTCTCCTCGGCCTACGAGCAGTACTTC. The genes are TRBV27 and TRBJ2-7, with a tentative D call TRBD1 (5 bases). CDR1 and CDR2 (germline): MNHEY, SMNVEV (reference sequence). The CDR3 extends over 16 amino acids. The germline V and J ends were trimmed by 6 bases and 2 bases, with 20 bases remaining between them.

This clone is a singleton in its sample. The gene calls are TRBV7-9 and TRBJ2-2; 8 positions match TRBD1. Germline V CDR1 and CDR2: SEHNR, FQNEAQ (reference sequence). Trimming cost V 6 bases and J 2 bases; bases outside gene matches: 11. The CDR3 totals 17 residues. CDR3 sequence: CASSSDRALLNTGELFF. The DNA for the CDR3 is TGTGCCAGCAGTTCGGACAGGGCCCTGTTAAACACCGGGGAGCTGTTTTTT.

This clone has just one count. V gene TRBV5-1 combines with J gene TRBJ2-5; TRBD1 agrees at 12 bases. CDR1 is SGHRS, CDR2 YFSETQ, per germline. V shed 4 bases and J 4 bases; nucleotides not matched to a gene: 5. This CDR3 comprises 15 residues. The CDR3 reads CASSTGQGAIETQYF. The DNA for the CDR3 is TGCGCCAGCAGCACGGGACAGGGGGCTATAGAGACCCAGTACTTC.

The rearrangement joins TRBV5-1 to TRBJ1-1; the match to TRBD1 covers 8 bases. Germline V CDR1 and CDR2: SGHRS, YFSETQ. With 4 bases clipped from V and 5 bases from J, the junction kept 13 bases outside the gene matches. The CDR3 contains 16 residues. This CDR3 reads CASSTGQGGTRTEAFF. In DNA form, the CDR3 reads TGCGCCAGCAGCACTGGACAGGGAGGGACGAGAACTGAAGCTTTCTTT.

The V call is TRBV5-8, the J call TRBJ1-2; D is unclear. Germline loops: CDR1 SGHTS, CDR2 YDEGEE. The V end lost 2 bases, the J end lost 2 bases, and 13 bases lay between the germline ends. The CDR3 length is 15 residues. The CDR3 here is CASSFIAAPNYGYTF. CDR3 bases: TGTGCCAGCAGCTTCATAGCAGCGCCGAACTATGGCTACACCTTC.

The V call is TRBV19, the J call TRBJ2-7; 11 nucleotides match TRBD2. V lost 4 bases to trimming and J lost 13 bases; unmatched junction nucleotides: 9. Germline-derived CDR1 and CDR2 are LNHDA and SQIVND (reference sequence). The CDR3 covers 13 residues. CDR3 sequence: CASSRELAGELYF. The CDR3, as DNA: TGTGCCAGTAGTAGAGAACTAGCGGGGGAGCTTTACTTC.

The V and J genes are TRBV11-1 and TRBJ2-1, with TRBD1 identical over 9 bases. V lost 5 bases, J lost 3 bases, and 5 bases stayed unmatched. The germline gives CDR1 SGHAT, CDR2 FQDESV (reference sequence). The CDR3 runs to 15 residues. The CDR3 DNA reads TGTGCCAGCAGCCCCCGGGACAGGGTCTACAATGAGCAGTTCTTC. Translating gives CASSPRDRVYNEQFF.

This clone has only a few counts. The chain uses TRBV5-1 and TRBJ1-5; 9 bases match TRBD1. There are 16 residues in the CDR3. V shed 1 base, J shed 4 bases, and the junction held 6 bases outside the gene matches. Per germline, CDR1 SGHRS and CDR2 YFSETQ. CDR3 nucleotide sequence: TGCGCCAGCAGCTTGTCGGTGACAGGGGGTAATCAGCCCCAGCATTTT. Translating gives CASSLSVTGGNQPQHF.

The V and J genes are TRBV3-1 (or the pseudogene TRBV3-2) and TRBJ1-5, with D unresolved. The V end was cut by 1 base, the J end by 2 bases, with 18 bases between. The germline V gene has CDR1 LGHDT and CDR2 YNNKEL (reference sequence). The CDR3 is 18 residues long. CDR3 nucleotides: TGTGCCAGCAGCCAAGGTTCTTCGGGTCGGGGAGGCAATCAGCCCCAGCATTTT. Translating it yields CASSQGSSGRGGNQPQHF.

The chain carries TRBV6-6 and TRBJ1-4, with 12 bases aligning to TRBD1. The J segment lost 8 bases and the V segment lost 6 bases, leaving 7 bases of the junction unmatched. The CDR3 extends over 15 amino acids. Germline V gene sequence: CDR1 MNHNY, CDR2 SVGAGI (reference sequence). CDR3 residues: CASRPSGTGGEKLFF. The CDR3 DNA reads TGTGCCAGCAGACCTTCGGGGACAGGGGGCGAAAAACTGTTTTTT.

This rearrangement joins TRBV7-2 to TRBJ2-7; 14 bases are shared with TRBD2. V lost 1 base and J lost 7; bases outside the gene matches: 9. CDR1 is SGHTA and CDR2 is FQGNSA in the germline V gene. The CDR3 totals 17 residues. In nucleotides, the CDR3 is TGTGCCAGCAGCTTAGTCCCCTGGACTAGCGGGGGGAATGAGCAGTACTTC. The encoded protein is CASSLVPWTSGGNEQYF.

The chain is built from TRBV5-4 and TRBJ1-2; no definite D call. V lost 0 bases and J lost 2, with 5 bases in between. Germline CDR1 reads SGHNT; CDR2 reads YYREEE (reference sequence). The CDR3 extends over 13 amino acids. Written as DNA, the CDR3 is TGTGCCAGCAGCTTGGCGGGGAACTATGGCTACACCTTC. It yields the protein CASSLAGNYGYTF. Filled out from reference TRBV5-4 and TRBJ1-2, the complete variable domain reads ETGVTQSPTHLIKTRGQQVTLRCSSQSGHNTVSWYQQALGQGPQFIFQYYREEENGRGNFPPRFSGLQFPNYSSELNVNALELDDSALYLCASSLAGNYGYTFGSGTRLTVV.

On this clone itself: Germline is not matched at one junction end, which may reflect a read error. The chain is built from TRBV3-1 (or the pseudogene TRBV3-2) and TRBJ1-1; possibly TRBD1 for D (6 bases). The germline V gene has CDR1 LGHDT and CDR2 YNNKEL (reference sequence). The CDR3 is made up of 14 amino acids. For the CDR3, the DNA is TGTGCCAGCACCCAACAGGGCTTAAACACTGAAGCTTTCTTT. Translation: CASTQQGLNTEAFF.

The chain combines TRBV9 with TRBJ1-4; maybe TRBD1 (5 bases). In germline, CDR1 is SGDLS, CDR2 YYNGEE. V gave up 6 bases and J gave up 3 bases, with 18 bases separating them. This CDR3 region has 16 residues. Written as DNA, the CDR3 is TGTGCCAGCACCGCCGGGGGGGGGTTCTCTAATGAAAAACTGTTTTTT. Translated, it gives CASTAGGGFSNEKLFF. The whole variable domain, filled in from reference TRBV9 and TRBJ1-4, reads DSGVTQTPKHLITATGQRVTLRCSPRSGDLSVYWYQQSLDQGLQFLIQYYNGEERAKGNILERFSAQQFPDLHSELNLSSLELGDSALYFCASTAGGGFSNEKLFFGSGTQLSVL.

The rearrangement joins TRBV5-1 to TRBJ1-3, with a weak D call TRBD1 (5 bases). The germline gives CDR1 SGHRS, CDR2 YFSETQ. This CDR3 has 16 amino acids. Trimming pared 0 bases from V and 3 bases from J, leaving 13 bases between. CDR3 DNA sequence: TGCGCCAGCAGCTTGGCAGGGATGTTAGGTGGAAACACCATATATTTT. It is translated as CASSLAGMLGGNTIYF.